This TCR beta chain emerged from a study of blood T cell repertoires in COVID-19. Germline loops: CDR1 LGHDT, CDR2 YNNKEL (reference sequence). The CDR3 runs 14 residues. V lost 3 bases and J 5 bases, leaving 13 bases between the germline ends. Clones were read by immunoSEQ multiplex PCR, and TCRdb kept only the in-frame ones, dropping some. In the table there are 55,000 to 70,000 clones, approximately 90% of which are singletons. J is TRBJ1-1 and V is TRBV3-1 (or the pseudogene TRBV3-2); maybe TRBD1 (5 bases). The source of this sequence is a woman of 80 years or more with COVID-19, enrolled during active disease. The specimen sequenced was peripheral blood. The CDR3 is CASSHSGRRTEAFF. CDR3 coding DNA: TGTGCCAGCAGCCATTCAGGGAGGAGGACTGAAGCTTTCTTT.